Presented here are 18 T cell receptor beta chains from one specimen sequenced in a study of T cells in Graves' hyperthyroidism and ophthalmopathy (dated by TCRdb to between 2018 and 2021). Library preparation used multiplex PCR. TCRdb names Illumina HiSeq 2000 as the instrument used. TCR beta CDR3 regions were amplified from RNA transcripts. For the first round of RT-PCR on the TCR CDR3, the HTBI primer set was used together with the Qiagen OneStep RT-PCR kit. TCRdb applied fastp at Q25 and MiXCR to the public reads, then kept only in-frame beta chains. When rows share a CDR3 protein, they turn into one entry using the most common DNA and genes. Counted in this sample were approximately 490,000 distinct CDR3 sequences; approximately 23% of them appeared once. Roughly 49% of the sample is held by the ten biggest clonotypes. The sample comprised blood. Receptors were obtained from a woman between 65 and 79 years old with Graves' ophthalmopathy.

The table lists this clonotype with a few counts. This rearrangement joins TRBV6-1 to TRBJ1-5; TRBD1 is a possible D gene (6 bases). The CDR3 totals 16 residues. Trimming removed 5 bases from V and 0 bases from J, with 14 bases in between. Germline CDR1 MNHNS, CDR2 SASEGT. The CDR3 DNA sequence: TGTGCCAGCAGTTCAGGACAGTTCGTTAGCAATCAGCCCCAGCATTTT. Translating gives CASSSGQFVSNQPQHF.

The chain links TRBV10-3 to TRBJ1-6; the D is unclear. Germline V gene data show CDR1 as ENHRY and CDR2 as SYGVKD. Trimming left V 3 bases short and J 6 bases short, with 6 bases between. This CDR3 contains 13 residues. Written as DNA, the CDR3 is TGTGCCATCAGTGATGGGGTTAATTCACCCCTCCACTTT. This codes for CAISDGVNSPLHF.

This clonotype was observed at least ten times. The DNA for the CDR3 is TGTGCCAGCAGTCCGGGACCAACTATGAACACTGAAGCTTTCTTT. This sequence encodes CASSPGPTMNTEAFF. V gene TRBV6-1 combines with J gene TRBJ1-1; D is perhaps TRBD1 (5 bases). Looked up from germline, CDR1 is MNHNS and CDR2 is SASEGT. The CDR3 sequence is 15 residues long. With 5 bases removed from V and 0 bases from J, the gap between germline ends came to 13 bases.

This rearrangement joins TRBV28 to TRBJ2-7; 9 bases match TRBD1. This CDR3 is 16 amino acids long. Unmatched junction bases numbered 12, after V lost 6 bases and J lost 3 bases. The germline V gene encodes CDR1 MDHEN and CDR2 SYDVKM. The chain's CDR3 is CASSFTGGEGIYEQYF. Written as DNA, the CDR3 is TGTGCCAGCAGCTTTACAGGGGGCGAAGGAATCTACGAGCAGTACTTC.

This clonotype was observed a handful of times. The chain links TRBV13 to TRBJ2-3, with D perhaps being TRBD1 or TRBD2 (5 bases each). Germline CDR1 is PRHDT and CDR2 is FYEKMQ (reference sequence). The V gene lost 3 bases and the J gene lost 6 bases, with 10 bases spanning the gap. The CDR3 runs 13 residues. The CDR3 loop reads CASSFWGKDTQYF. The CDR3 coding sequence is TGTGCCAGCAGCTTTTGGGGGAAGGATACGCAGTATTTT.

The rearrangement uses TRBV5-5 and TRBJ2-3; 7 bases are a match to TRBD2. The V gene end was trimmed by 7 bases and the J gene end by 2 bases; junction bases not matched to a gene: 7. The CDR3 runs to 14 residues. Per the germline V gene, CDR1 is SGHKS and CDR2 is YYEKEE (reference sequence). Here the CDR3 reads CASGRVRNTDTQYF. The CDR3 region has the DNA TGTGCCAGCGGGAGGGTCAGAAACACAGATACGCAGTATTTT. Filled out from reference TRBV5-5 and TRBJ2-3, the complete variable domain reads DAGVTQSPTHLIKTRGQQVTLRCSPISGHKSVSWYQQVLGQGPQFIFQYYEKEERGRGNFPDRFSARQFPNYSSELNVNALLLGDSALYLCASGRVRNTDTQYFGPGTRLTVL.

As to this clonotype: One base away lies a much larger clone, so this may be a sequencing read error. The rearrangement uses TRBV12-3 or TRBV12-4 and TRBJ2-7, with a weak D call TRBD2 (5 bases). The CDR3 has 18 amino acids. V shed 5 bases and J shed 6 bases, with 29 bases lying between them. Here the CDR3 DNA reads TGTGCCAGCAGTAAAGGATCCACACTAGTGGGAGTGGGTTCCGAGCAGTACTTC. This gives the protein CASSKGSTLVGVGSEQYF.

The chain employs TRBV3-1 and TRBJ2-3; no clear D gene. The V gene lost 6 bases and the J gene lost 0 bases, with 10 bases spanning the gap. Looked up from germline, CDR1 is LGHDT and CDR2 is YNNKEL (reference sequence). This CDR3 comprises 14 residues. As DNA, the CDR3 is TGTGCCAGCAGTCTCCCCGGGAGCACAGATACGCAGTATTTT. Translating gives CASSLPGSTDTQYF.

The CDR3 DNA sequence: TGTGCCAGCAGTTACTTTCAGAATCAGCCCCAGCATTTT. As protein: CASSYFQNQPQHF. This rearrangement joins TRBV6-5 to TRBJ1-5; the D is unclear. Trimming cost V 1 base and J 4 bases, with 5 bases left between them. CDR1 is MNHEY, CDR2 SVGAGI, per germline. This CDR3 region has 13 residues.

The gene calls are TRBV20-1 and TRBJ1-2; weak D call: TRBD1 (5 bases). CDR3 size: 13 residues. V shed 1 base and J shed 8 bases, with 14 bases lying between them. The germline CDR1 and CDR2 sequences are DFQATT and SNEGSKA (reference sequence). The CDR3 DNA follows: TGCAGTGCTAGAGGGGTCCAGGGTTACGGCTACACCTTC. Translation: CSARGVQGYGYTF.

The V call is TRBV3-1, the J call TRBJ1-2; possible D gene TRBD1, 5 bases. This CDR3 is built from 15 residues. Germline V CDR1 and CDR2: LGHDT, YNNKEL (reference sequence). Trimming pared 4 bases from V and 7 bases from J, leaving 19 bases between. The CDR3 loop reads CASSRREGSVGGYTF. CDR3 DNA sequence: TGTGCCAGCAGCCGCCGGGAGGGGAGTGTTGGTGGCTACACCTTC.

This chain uses TRBV9 with TRBJ2-1, with a possible D match to TRBD2 (5 bases). The CDR3 has 18 residues. From germline, CDR1 is SGDLS and CDR2 YYNGEE. Trimming stripped 3 bases from V and 5 bases from J, with 24 bases between. In DNA, the CDR3 is TGTGCCAGCAGCGCCGGCGGCGGTAGCGAATCTCGGAACAATGAGCAGTTCTTC. It yields the protein CASSAGGGSESRNNEQFF.

This rearrangement joins TRBV6-1 to TRBJ2-7; tentative D call: TRBD1 (5 bases). Trimming pared 6 bases from V and 3 bases from J, leaving 21 bases between. Germline values: CDR1 MNHNS, CDR2 SASEGT. The CDR3 totals 16 residues. CDR3 amino acids: CASRPRDGQGGYEQYF. Written as DNA, the CDR3 is TGTGCCAGCAGACCTCGTGACGGACAAGGCGGCTACGAGCAGTACTTC.

This chain connects TRBV20-1 to TRBJ2-2; 10 nucleotides agree with TRBD2. Germline V gives CDR1 DFQATT, CDR2 SNEGSKA (reference sequence). The CDR3 is made up of 17 amino acids. The trim removed 1 base at V and 7 bases at J, leaving 12 bases unmatched. CDR3 sequence (DNA): TGCAGTGCTAGAGTAGTTGAGCGGGAGGGCTACGGCGGGGAGCTGTTTTTT. Translated: CSARVVEREGYGGELFF.

This clonotype was counted between two and nine times. The chain recombines TRBV12-3 or TRBV12-4 with TRBJ2-3; tentatively, D is TRBD2 (6 bases). The length of the CDR3 is 16 residues. With 2 bases removed from V and 4 bases from J, the gap between germline ends came to 16 bases. DNA for the CDR3: TGTGCCAGCAGTTTAAGGCGGGACCCTGTGGCAGATACGCAGTATTTT. Amino acids: CASSLRRDPVADTQYF.

This sequence joins TRBV30 and TRBJ1-1; 9 bases agree with TRBD1. Per the germline V gene, CDR1 is GTSNPN and CDR2 is SVGIG (reference sequence). The CDR3 is 16 amino acids. V shed 3 bases, J shed 1 base, and the junction held 9 bases outside the gene matches. CDR3 region: CAWRAFPGQGNTEAFF. For the CDR3, the DNA is TGTGCCTGGAGGGCCTTTCCGGGACAGGGGAACACTGAAGCTTTCTTT.

This clonotype occurred a few times. The chain combines TRBV7-6 with TRBJ1-6; D is ambiguous. Germline values: CDR1 SGHVS, CDR2 FNYEAQ. This CDR3 comprises 13 residues. V lost 5 bases to trimming and J lost 4 bases, with 6 bases between them. The CDR3: CASSLSYNSPLHF. The CDR3 DNA sequence: TGTGCCAGCAGCCTCAGTTATAATTCACCCCTCCACTTT.

This clonotype was recorded a few times. V and J are TRBV10-3 and TRBJ1-2; no definite D call. V was shortened by 4 bases and J by 0 bases, with 9 bases between the two germline ends. Germline V lookup: CDR1 ENHRY, CDR2 SYGVKD. The CDR3 is 14 amino acids. CDR3 nucleotides: TGTGCCATCAGTGGAGGCGTCTCTAACTATGGCTACACCTTC. This sequence encodes CAISGGVSNYGYTF.